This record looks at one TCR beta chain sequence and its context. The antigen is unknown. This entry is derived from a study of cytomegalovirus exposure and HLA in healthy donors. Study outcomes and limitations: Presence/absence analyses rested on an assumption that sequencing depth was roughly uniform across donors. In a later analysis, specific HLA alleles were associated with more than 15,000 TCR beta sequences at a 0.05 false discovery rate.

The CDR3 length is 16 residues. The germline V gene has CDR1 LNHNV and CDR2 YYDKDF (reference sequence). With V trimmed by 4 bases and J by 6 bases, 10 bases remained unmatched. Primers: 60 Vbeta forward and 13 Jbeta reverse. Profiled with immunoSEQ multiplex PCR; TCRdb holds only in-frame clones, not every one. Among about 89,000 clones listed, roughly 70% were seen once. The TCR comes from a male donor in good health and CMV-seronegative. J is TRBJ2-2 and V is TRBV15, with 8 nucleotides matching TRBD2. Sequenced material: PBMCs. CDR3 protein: CATSNTREANSGELFF. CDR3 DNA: TGTGCCACCAGCAACACGCGGGAGGCGAATTCCGGGGAGCTGTTTTTT. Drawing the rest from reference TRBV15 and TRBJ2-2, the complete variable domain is DAMVIQNPRYQVTQFGKPVTLSCSQTLNHNVMYWYQQKSSQAPKLLFHYYDKDFNNEADTPDNFQSRRPNTSFCFLDIRSPGLGDTAMYLCATSNTREANSGELFFGEGSRLTVL.